This paragraph covers one T cell receptor (beta chain) sequence. The antigen is undetermined. Time point denoted: new active TB diagnosis, blood taken before or within 7 days of starting treatment. Measured with immunoSEQ multiplex PCR; TCRdb has only the in-frame clones, and not every one. The sample consists of about 30,000 clones, under 95% of them appearing once. The data derive from a study of T cells in tuberculosis. Overall study findings and caveats: A GMM-specific repertoire classifier reached roughly 87% accuracy, AUROC 0.90.

V lost 0 bases and J lost 4; bases outside the gene matches: 2. The germline V gene has CDR1 SGHRS and CDR2 YFSETQ. This CDR3 is built from 15 residues. The sequencing here drew on PBMCs, taken at tuberculosis diagnosis. The source is an adult with tuberculosis. The chain carries TRBV5-1 and TRBJ1-1; 11 nucleotides agree with TRBD1. DNA of the CDR3: TGCGCCAGCAGCTTGGCCGGGACAGGGGGCACTGAAGCTTTCTTT. It codes for CASSLAGTGGTEAFF.